This TCR beta chain was identified in a study of graft-versus-host responses after intestinal transplantation. Some clones are missing from TCRdb's copy, which holds only in-frame ones; the method was immunoSEQ multiplex PCR. The sample consists of 9,900 or so clones, over 75% of them appearing once. V gave up 2 bases and J gave up 7 bases, with 12 bases separating them. Looked up from germline, CDR1 is SGHVS and CDR2 is FQNEAQ. The CDR3 totals 14 residues. The V and J genes are TRBV7-8 and TRBJ2-1; possible D gene TRBD2, 6 bases. This material consisted of PBMCs, taken approximately 240 days after intestinal transplant. The receptor comes from a human patient who received an intestinal transplant, so some T cells may come from the graft donor. The CDR3 bases are TGTGCCAGCAGCTTACGTGGGAGGAGTAATGAGCAGTTCTTC. Protein sequence: CASSLRGRSNEQFF.